The clone carrying this T cell receptor (beta chain) was picked up a small number of times. Antigen specificity is unknown. A quantitative 5'-RACE method, one with molecular barcodes, was used to make TCR beta libraries. TCRdb fed the 5' RACE reads into MiXCR, producing one record per CDR3 protein. In the table there are approximately 220,000 distinct CDR3 sequences, approximately 16% of which are singletons. CDR1 MNHEY and CDR2 SMNVEV come from the germline V gene (reference sequence). CDR3 size: 12 residues. V gave up 2 bases and J gave up 3 bases, with 5 bases separating them. This entry comes from a study of CD8 T cells in ankylosing spondylitis. Notes on the study in general: Ankylosing spondylitis blood seemed to carry a telltale TCR beta motif made of roughly eight highly homologous variants. Disease-associated clones were reportedly significantly overrepresented in matched ankylosing spondylitis synovial fluid.

The specimen sequenced was blood, either unsorted or a sorted T cell fraction (not recorded which). The rearrangement links TRBV27 to TRBJ2-7; D remains ambiguous. The sequence was obtained from a male donor with ankylosing spondylitis. The CDR3 reads CASSLPNYEQYF. The CDR3 DNA is TGTGCCAGCAGTTTACCGAACTACGAGCAGTACTTC.